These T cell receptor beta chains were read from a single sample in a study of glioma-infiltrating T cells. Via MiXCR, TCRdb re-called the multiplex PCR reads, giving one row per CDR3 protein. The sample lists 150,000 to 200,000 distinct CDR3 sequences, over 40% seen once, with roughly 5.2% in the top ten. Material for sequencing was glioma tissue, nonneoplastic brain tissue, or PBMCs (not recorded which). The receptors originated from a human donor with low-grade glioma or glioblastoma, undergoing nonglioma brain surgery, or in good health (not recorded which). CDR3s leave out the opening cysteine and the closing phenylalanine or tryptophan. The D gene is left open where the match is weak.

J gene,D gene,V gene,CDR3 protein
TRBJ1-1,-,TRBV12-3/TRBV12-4,ASSLKQNTEAF
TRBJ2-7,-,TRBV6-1,ASSLWPEQY
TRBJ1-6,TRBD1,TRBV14,ASSQRQGFRNSPLH
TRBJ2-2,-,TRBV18,ASSPQTGNTGELF
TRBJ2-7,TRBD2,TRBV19,ASSSPPGLAVYEQY
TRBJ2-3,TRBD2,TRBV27,ASSPLAGITDTQY
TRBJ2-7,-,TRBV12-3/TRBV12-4,ASSRPGTGKDEQY
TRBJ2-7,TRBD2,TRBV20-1,MVGLAGSYEQY
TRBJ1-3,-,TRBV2,ASSEDRVSGGNTIY
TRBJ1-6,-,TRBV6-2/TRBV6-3,ARSYSSRGAYNSPLH
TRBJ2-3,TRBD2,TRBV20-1,SAQRLAGEKSTQY
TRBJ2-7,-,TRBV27,ASIATLAGGEQY
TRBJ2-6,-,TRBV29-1,SVADISGANVLT
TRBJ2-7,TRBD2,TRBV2,ASRGRTSGLYEQY
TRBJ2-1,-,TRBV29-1,SAGENEQF
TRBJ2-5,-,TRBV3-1,ASSQGSPGTQY